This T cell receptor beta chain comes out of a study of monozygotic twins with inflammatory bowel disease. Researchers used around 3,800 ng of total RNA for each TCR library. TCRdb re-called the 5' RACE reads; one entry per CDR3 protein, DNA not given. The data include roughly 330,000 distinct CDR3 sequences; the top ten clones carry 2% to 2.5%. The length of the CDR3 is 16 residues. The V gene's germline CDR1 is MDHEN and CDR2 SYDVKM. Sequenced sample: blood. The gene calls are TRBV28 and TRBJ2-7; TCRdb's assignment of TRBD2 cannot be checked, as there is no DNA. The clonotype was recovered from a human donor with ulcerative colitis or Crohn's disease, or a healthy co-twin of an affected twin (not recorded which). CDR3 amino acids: CASRLRLAKKNYEQYF.